The entry below describes one T cell receptor (beta chain). TRB rearrangements were amplified by multiplex PCR with BIOMED2 TRB-A/B primers. TCRdb processed the multiplex PCR reads anew with MiXCR; each CDR3 protein has one entry. This table has roughly 3,400 distinct CDR3 sequences, approximately 22% appearing once. With V trimmed by 0 bases and J by 4 bases, 5 bases remained unmatched. Germline V gene sequence: CDR1 DFQATT, CDR2 SNEGSKA (reference sequence). This CDR3 has 14 amino acids. The data stem from a study of T and B cells in COVID-19 patients. From blood, 250-500 ng of genomic DNA served as TRB template.

This clonotype was sampled from a human donor with active COVID-19. Material for sequencing was blood. The V call is TRBV20-1, the J call TRBJ1-2; 7 nucleotides agree with TRBD1. CDR3 in DNA: TGCAGTGCTAGAGACAGGGGGGGGGGCTATGGCTACACCTTC. It is translated as CSARDRGGGYGYTF.